The following is a TCR beta chain sequence with its context. Source study methods: Reference gene primer amplification gave nucleated cell count estimates. Measured with immunoSEQ multiplex PCR; TCRdb has only the in-frame clones, and not every one. V and J calls plus clone size are reproduced from that table; the DNA served to infer D and trimming. The data contain approximately 38,000 clones, more than 90% of them singletons. The data originate from a study of blood T cell repertoires in COVID-19. As for the study in general: The United States, Italy and Spain provided the acute and convalescent COVID-19 samples. The cDNA or gDNA used as material had been derived from T cells, B-cell-depleted T cells, or PBMCs.

Germline V CDR1 and CDR2: SGHDT, YYEEEE. This CDR3 is 15 amino acids long. Between the trimmed V and J ends, which lost 2 bases and 0 bases, there was a span of 9 bases. This sequence joins TRBV5-6 and TRBJ2-1; possible D gene TRBD1, 5 bases. Sequenced sample: peripheral blood. This clonotype was sampled from an elderly woman with acute or convalescent COVID-19. CDR3 sequence reads: CASSFDSSSYNEQFF. The CDR3 coding sequence is TGTGCCAGCAGCTTCGACAGTAGCTCCTACAATGAGCAGTTCTTC.